Below, 9 T cell receptor beta chains from the same sample are listed, as sequenced in a study of blood T cell repertoires in COVID-19. Profiled with immunoSEQ multiplex PCR; TCRdb holds only in-frame clones, not every one. The sample carries 400,000 to 550,000 clones, around 89% recorded once. The specimen sequenced was peripheral blood. These receptors were obtained from a woman younger than 45 with acute or convalescent COVID-19.

In its sample, this clone was seen once. V and J are TRBV6-5 and TRBJ2-2; D possibly corresponds to TRBD1 (6 bases). The V gene lost 6 bases and the J gene lost 2 bases, with 13 bases spanning the gap. Per germline, CDR1 MNHEY and CDR2 SVGAGI. This CDR3 is built from 15 residues. The CDR3 nucleotides read TGTGCCAGCAGGGCCGGGACACTAAACACCGGGGAGCTGTTTTTT. Translated, it gives CASRAGTLNTGELFF.

The rearrangement joins TRBV4-1 to TRBJ2-7; unclear D gene. The CDR3 spans 12 residues. Trimming pared 2 bases from V and 6 bases from J, leaving 8 bases between. From germline, CDR1 is MGHRA and CDR2 YSYEKL. The DNA of the CDR3 is TGCGCCAGCAGCCAATTCTCCGGCGAGCAGTACTTC. Its protein is CASSQFSGEQYF.

The chain has TRBV7-2 and TRBJ2-5, with D perhaps TRBD2 (6 bases). V lost 5 bases and J 3 bases, leaving 16 bases between the germline ends. The germline CDR1 and CDR2 sequences are SGHTA and FQGNSA. CDR3 size: 15 residues. In DNA form, the CDR3 reads TGTGCCAGCAGCGGAGGGGACTGGCGTGAAGAGACCCAGTACTTC. Translated: CASSGGDWREETQYF.

V is TRBV5-1 and J is TRBJ2-5, with a weak D call TRBD1 (6 bases). Between the trimmed V and J ends, which lost 0 bases and 7 bases, there was a span of 13 bases. This CDR3 is built from 14 residues. Per germline, CDR1 SGHRS and CDR2 YFSETQ. CDR3 DNA sequence: TGCGCCAGCAGCTTGGAGACAGGTGATGGGACCCAGTACTTC. Translating gives CASSLETGDGTQYF.

This chain uses TRBV7-8 with TRBJ1-2; TRBD1 might be the D (5 bases). V lost 5 bases to trimming and J lost 4 bases, with 14 bases between them. CDR3 length equals 14 residues. From germline, CDR1 is SGHVS and CDR2 FQNEAQ. In DNA, the CDR3 is TGTGCCAGCAGCCCCTCGCAGGGCCCCTATGGCTACACCTTC. Translated: CASSPSQGPYGYTF. Using reference TRBV7-8 and TRBJ1-2 for the parts outside the CDR3, the full variable domain is GAGVSQSPRYKVAKRGQDVALRCDPISGHVSLFWYQQALGQGPEFLTYFQNEAQLDKSGLPSDRFFAERPEGSVSTLKIQRTQQEDSAVYLCASSPSQGPYGYTFGSGTRLTVV.

The rearrangement uses TRBV7-9 and TRBJ2-7; 10 bases are a match to TRBD1. Germline V CDR1 and CDR2: SEHNR, FQNEAQ (reference sequence). This CDR3 comprises 14 residues. V lost 5 bases, J lost 3 bases, and 4 bases stayed unmatched. CDR3 residues: CASSRGQGGYEQYF. The CDR3 region has the DNA TGTGCCAGCAGCCGAGGACAGGGGGGCTACGAGCAGTACTTC.

The gene calls are TRBV4-1 and TRBJ1-4, with no clear D. V lost 1 base and J lost 10, with 25 bases in between. Germline V gives CDR1 MGHRA, CDR2 YSYEKL. The CDR3 is made up of 18 amino acids. CDR3 in amino acids: CASSQVVGRQDGVGKLFF. In nucleotides, the CDR3 is TGCGCCAGCAGCCAAGTAGTTGGCCGGCAGGACGGGGTAGGAAAACTGTTTTTT.

V gene TRBV11-2 combines with J gene TRBJ2-7; D perhaps matches TRBD2 (6 bases). The germline V and J ends were trimmed by 11 bases and 3 bases, with 17 bases remaining between them. CDR1 is SGHAT and CDR2 is FQNNGV in the germline V gene. CDR3 length: 13 residues. The CDR3 protein is CAEGGTVDYEQYF. In DNA form, the CDR3 reads TGTGCCGAGGGCGGGACGGTGGACTACGAGCAGTACTTC.

The rearrangement uses TRBV24-1 and TRBJ1-5, with no clear D. The germline V gene encodes CDR1 KGHDR and CDR2 SFDVKD. The CDR3 runs 19 residues. V shed 0 bases and J shed 0 bases, with 17 bases lying between them. The CDR3 DNA reads TGTGCCACCAGTGATTTGGGTATACCCGGGTTCCATAGCAATCAGCCCCAGCATTTT. Translated, it gives CATSDLGIPGFHSNQPQHF.